Listed below are T cell receptor beta chains from one sample, sequenced in a study of glioma-infiltrating T cells after dendritic cell vaccination. The data were produced by immunoSEQ multiplex PCR, yet TCRdb's version contains in-frame clones alone and is incomplete. This sample has 95,000 or so clones, with roughly 84% found just once. The source was blood, collected before dendritic cell vaccination. The receptors were sampled from a human donor with glioblastoma. Each CDR3 is given with its conserved first and last residue. D genes are given only for firm matches. Clone size is shown for a subset of rows, as once, few, many or a class of expanded clone.

>TRBJ2-3|NA|TRBV29-1|NA
CSLGEATDTQYF
TGCAGCCTCGGGGAAGCCACAGATACGCAGTATTTT
>TRBJ2-1|NA|TRBV15|TRBD2
CATRSSGRSYNEQFF
TGTGCCACCAGGTCCAGCGGGAGGTCCTACAATGAGCAGTTCTTC
>TRBJ1-1|NA|TRBV5-1|NA
CASSLDRGGRNTEAFF
TGCGCCAGCAGCTTGGATAGGGGGGGCAGAAACACTGAAGCTTTCTTT
>TRBJ2-7|NA|TRBV7-9|NA
CASSLAETSSYEQYF
TGTGCCAGCAGCTTAGCGGAGACTAGCTCCTACGAGCAGTACTTC
>TRBJ2-1|NA|TRBV10-2|NA
CASTLGGEQFF
TGCGCCAGCACTCTGGGGGGTGAGCAGTTCTTC
>TRBJ2-1|few|TRBV7-6|NA
CASSFSGPYNEQFF
TGTGCCAGCAGCTTTTCTGGGCCCTACAATGAGCAGTTCTTC
>TRBJ2-7|NA|TRBV7-8|TRBD2
CASSSSGDSYEQYF
TGTGCCAGCAGCAGTAGCGGGGACTCCTACGAGCAGTACTTC
>TRBJ2-5|NA|TRBV29-1|NA
CSVVVRGWETQYF
TGCAGCGTTGTAGTAAGAGGGTGGGAGACCCAGTACTTC
>TRBJ2-1|NA|TRBV4-1|NA
CASSQERDSYNEQFF
TGCGCCAGCAGCCAAGAACGGGACTCCTACAATGAGCAGTTCTTC
>TRBJ2-7|NA|TRBV5-1|TRBD2
CASSLFASGTGEQYF
TGCGCCAGCAGCTTGTTTGCTAGCGGGACGGGCGAGCAGTACTTC
>TRBJ1-1|NA|TRBV5-1|NA
CASSNAAATEAFF
TGCGCCAGCAGCAATGCGGCAGCCACTGAAGCTTTCTTT
>TRBJ2-7|NA|TRBV7-3|NA
CASSQSADWTYEQYF
TGTGCCAGCAGCCAGTCAGCGGATTGGACCTACGAGCAGTACTTC
>TRBJ2-7|NA|TRBV18|TRBD2
CASSDSLAGGSDEQYF
TGTGCCAGCTCCGATAGCCTAGCGGGAGGGAGCGACGAGCAGTACTTC
>TRBJ2-6|NA|TRBV7-9|NA
CASSLAPGSPSGANVLTF
TGTGCCAGCAGCTTAGCGCCAGGTTCGCCCTCTGGGGCCAACGTCCTGACTTTC
>TRBJ2-2|NA|TRBV28|NA
CASGQQDYTGELFF
TGTGCCAGCGGACAACAGGATTACACCGGGGAGCTGTTTTTT
>TRBJ1-4|few|TRBV10-3|NA
CAIRRLANEKLFF
TGTGCCATCAGGAGGTTGGCTAATGAAAAACTGTTTTTT